This T cell receptor (beta chain) derives from a study of blood T cell repertoires in COVID-19. About the study: Samples came from the United States, Italy and Spain, spanning acute and convalescent COVID-19. T cells, B-cell-depleted T cells, or PBMCs provided the cDNA or gDNA that served as material.

This clone occurred a few times. CDR1 and CDR2 from the germline V gene are SQVTM and ANQGSEA. With 4 bases removed from V and 4 bases from J, the gap between germline ends came to 10 bases. The CDR3 spans 13 residues. Per the authors' pipeline: Reference gene primer amplification gave estimated nucleated cell counts. This table comes from immunoSEQ multiplex PCR, and its TCRdb copy is limited to in-frame clones, with some not included. The V and J calls and the clone size are those of that table, but D and trimming were determined from the DNA. The table shows some 130,000 clones, with about 80% occurring only once.

The sequencing input was peripheral blood. V gene TRBV29-1 combines with J gene TRBJ2-2; D is perhaps TRBD2 (5 bases). The clonotype comes from a woman in her 50s with acute or convalescent COVID-19. CDR3 DNA: TGCAGCGTTGTAGTAGGAGGCACCGGGGAGCTGTTTTTT. As protein: CSVVVGGTGELFF.